Sequencing of this T cell receptor beta chain was carried out in a study of naive and memory T cell subsets (dated by TCRdb to 2016 to 2017). Study-wide context: The study applied an open-source, UMI-based TCR alpha and beta sequencing pipeline to sorted naive and memory peripheral blood T cell subsets. RNA was DNase-treated and reverse transcribed with TCR constant-region primers, mostly using SuperScript III. IgG serology results and the functional CMV T cell responses were in complete agreement. Overall study results and their limits: RNA-based TCR counts may be influenced by expression changes linked to T cell activation and differentiation. No ground truth was available to validate the repertoire findings for the naive and memory subsets. Gini index rose and Shannon and inverse Simpson diversity fell from naive through CM, EM and EMRA in both CD4 and CD8 cells. Following error correction, more than 90% of naive TCR sequences occurred only once, which made naive abundance distributions much steeper than those of memory subsets. Each clonotype was defined as a single alpha or beta chain sequence rather than as a paired alpha/beta receptor. The abundance of TCRs followed a power law with an exponent that differed between naive and memory subsets yet stayed consistent across the three individuals.

The library was obtained by UMI-ligation and nested PCR. The beta constant-region primer was an equimolar mix of two oligonucleotides covering both TRBC1 and TRBC2. A single-stranded oligonucleotide bearing the SP2 primer plus a 12-nucleotide UMI was ligated onto the 3' end of the cDNA by T4 RNA ligase 1. The ligated cDNA went through four rounds of PCR with nested alpha and beta constant-region primers together with the SP2 primer. The ligation reaction was incubated at 16°C for about 20-24 hours. PCR2 was typically performed as a SYBR Green qPCR and was stopped at a predetermined threshold so that over-amplification was prevented. Every purification after the first one was done using Agencourt AMPure XP magnetic beads. Library amounts were measured by Qubit and library quality was assessed on a TapeStation, where the main peak was expected at around 650 bp. The pooled libraries were sequenced on an Illumina MiSeq using v2 2x251 paired-end kits, which usually yielded roughly 1-2 million reads per sample. Each sample library was pooled at around 4.1 nM, and about 5-7% PhiX was included to improve cluster recognition. Concerning the study's data processing: Using tag matching that tolerated one base-pair mismatch, Decombinator assigned V and J genes to FASTQ reads that had been processed by Demultiplexor. UMIs were used by Collapsinator to correct both sequencing errors and frequency errors arising from PCR heterogeneity. CDR3Translator translated TCRs and extracted CDR3s from the conserved cysteine to the FGXG phenylalanine, flagging non-productive sequences. Gini, Shannon entropy and inverse Simpson indices were computed after subsampling the repertoires to the same number of UMI-defined TCRs. Clonotype abundance distributions were fitted to a power law by maximum likelihood within the linear range. On one naive CD8 sample, the pipeline and MIGEC gave similar UMI counts, unique TCR numbers and clonal distributions. A set of some 7,600 CMV-associated CDR3 sequences, compiled from VDJdb and a published dataset, was used to search the repertoires. The raw public data were reprocessed by TCRdb itself: fastp quality trimming at Q25, MiXCR clonotype calling, in-frame beta chains only. For every CDR3 protein sequence, its rows merge into one entry that carries the most common genes and DNA. It is TCRdb's table, rather than the study itself, that gives the V and J calls and clone size. This sample gives thousands of distinct CDR3 sequences in total; around 7% of them show up just once. The ten biggest clones cover around 41% of the sample.

There are many counts of this clonotype. Which antigen it targets is not known. No base quality values were provided; no much bigger clone lies one nucleotide off. For CDR1 and CDR2, the germline V gene lists MNHEY and SVGEGT. The CDR3 goes from the cysteine to the phenylalanine over 16 residues. Kept here is only the CDR3 DNA, which spans 48 bases and is read in frame from base 1. Cut back by 2 bases and 6 bases, the V and J ends lie 20 bases apart. From the second PCR step on, the TCR alpha and beta chain libraries were amplified in separate reactions. CMV status of each donor was established by measuring IFNgamma production from CD4+ T cells after fresh PBMCs were stimulated overnight with CMV viral lysate. Using Miltenyi beads, CD4 T cells were first positively selected, and CD8 T cells were then positively selected from the CD4-negative fraction. After staining for CD3, CD4, CD8, CD45RA, CD27 and a live/dead dye, cells were sorted on a BD Aria II into four subsets based on CD45RA and CD27. The sorting gate for effector memory cells was CD45RA-CD27-, and the sorting gate for EMRA cells was CD45RA+CD27-. Blood was obtained from a few healthy volunteers, and the blood from each volunteer was fractionated into CD4 and CD8 T cells and subsequently into four differentiation subsets. Roughly 0.13 L of peripheral blood was collected from each donor, and PBMC were isolated by Ficoll-Paque PLUS density-gradient centrifugation. Sorted cells were lysed in RLT buffer, and RNA was extracted with a Qiagen RNeasy kit and stored at -80°C.

This receptor chain uses TRBV6-2 or TRBV6-3 and TRBJ2-7; a weak D assignment points to TRBD2 (7 bases agree). Sequenced material: effector memory CD8+ T cells from blood. According to the study, the label for this sample's cell subset or site signals: effector memory, CD45RA- CD27-. This TCR was recovered from a human donor in good health. The nucleotide sequence reads as follows: TGTGCCAGCAGTTACGCCCCAGGGGACACGGGAGGCGAGCAGTACTTC. This is translated as CASSYAPGDTGGEQYF.